The present T cell receptor beta chain was sequenced within a study of control samples from healthy donors and cancer patients. This clone was counted between two and nine times. V lost 1 base to trimming and J lost 7 bases; unmatched junction nucleotides: 9. CDR1 and CDR2 from the germline V gene are SGHNT and YENEEA. The CDR3 runs 16 residues. Sequenced by immunoSEQ multiplex PCR; TCRdb stores in-frame clones only, minus some. In the table there are just under 75,000 clones, about 90% of which are singletons. The chain is built from TRBV11-3 and TRBJ2-2, with TRBD2 matching 7 bases. Source material: blood. The TCR originated in a woman aged 50 to 60 in good health. As DNA, the CDR3 is TGTGCCAGCAGCTTAGTTTCTGGCGGGAGAGACGGGGAGCTGTTTTTT. As protein: CASSLVSGGRDGELFF.